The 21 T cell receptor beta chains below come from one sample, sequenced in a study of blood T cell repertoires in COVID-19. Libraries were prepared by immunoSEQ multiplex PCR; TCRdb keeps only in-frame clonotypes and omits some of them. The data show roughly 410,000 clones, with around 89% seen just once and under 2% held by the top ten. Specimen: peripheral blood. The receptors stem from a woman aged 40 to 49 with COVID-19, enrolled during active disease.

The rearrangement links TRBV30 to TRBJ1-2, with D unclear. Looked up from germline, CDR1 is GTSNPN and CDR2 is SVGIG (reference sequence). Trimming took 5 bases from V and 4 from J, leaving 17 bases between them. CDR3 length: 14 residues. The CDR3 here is CAWLGDPEGYGYTF. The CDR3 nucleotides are TGTGCCTGGCTGGGCGACCCCGAGGGCTATGGCTACACCTTC. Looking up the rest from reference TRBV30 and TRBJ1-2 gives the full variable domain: SQTIHQWPATLVQPVGSPLSLECTVEGTSNPNLYWYRQAAGRGLQLLFYSVGIGQISSEVPQNLSASRPQDRQFILSSKKLLLSDSGFYLCAWLGDPEGYGYTFGSGTRLTVV.

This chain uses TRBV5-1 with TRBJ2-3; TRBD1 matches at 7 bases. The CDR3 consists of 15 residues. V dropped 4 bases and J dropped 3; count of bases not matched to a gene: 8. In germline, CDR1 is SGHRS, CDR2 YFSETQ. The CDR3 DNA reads TGCGCCAGCAGCACGGACAGGATGGGTACAGATACGCAGTATTTT. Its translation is CASSTDRMGTDTQYF.

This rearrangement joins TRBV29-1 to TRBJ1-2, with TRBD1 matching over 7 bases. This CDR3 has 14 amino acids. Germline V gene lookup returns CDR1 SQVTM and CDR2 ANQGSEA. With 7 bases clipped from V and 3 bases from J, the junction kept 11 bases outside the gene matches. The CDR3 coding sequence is TGCAGCGCCGGGAGTAGGGGGCAGGACTATGGCTACACCTTC. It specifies CSAGSRGQDYGYTF.

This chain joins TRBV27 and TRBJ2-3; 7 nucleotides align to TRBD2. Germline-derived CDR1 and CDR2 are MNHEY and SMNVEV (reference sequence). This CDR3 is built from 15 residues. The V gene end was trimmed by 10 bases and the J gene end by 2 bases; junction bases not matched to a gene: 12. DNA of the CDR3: TGTGCCAAGGCAGGGAGGGCCAATTACACAGATACGCAGTATTTT. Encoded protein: CAKAGRANYTDTQYF.

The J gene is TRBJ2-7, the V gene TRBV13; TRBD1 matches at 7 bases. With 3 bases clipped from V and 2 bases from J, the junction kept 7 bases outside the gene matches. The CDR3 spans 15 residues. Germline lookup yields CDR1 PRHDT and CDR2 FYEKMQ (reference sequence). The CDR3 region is CASSFTGDSTYEQYF. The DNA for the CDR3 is TGTGCCAGCAGCTTTACTGGGGACAGTACCTACGAGCAGTACTTC.

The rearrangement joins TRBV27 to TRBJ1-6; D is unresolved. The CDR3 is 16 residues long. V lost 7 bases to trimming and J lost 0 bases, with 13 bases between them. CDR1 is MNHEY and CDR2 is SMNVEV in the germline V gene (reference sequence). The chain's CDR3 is CASKGGQSSYNSPLHF. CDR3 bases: TGTGCCAGCAAGGGAGGCCAGAGCTCCTATAATTCACCCCTCCACTTT.

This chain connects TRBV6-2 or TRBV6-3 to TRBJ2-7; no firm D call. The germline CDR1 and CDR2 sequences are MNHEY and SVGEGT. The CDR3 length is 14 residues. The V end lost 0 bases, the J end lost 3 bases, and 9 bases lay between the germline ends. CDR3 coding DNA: TGTGCCAGCAGTTACTCGATGGCAGACTACGAGCAGTACTTC. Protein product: CASSYSMADYEQYF.

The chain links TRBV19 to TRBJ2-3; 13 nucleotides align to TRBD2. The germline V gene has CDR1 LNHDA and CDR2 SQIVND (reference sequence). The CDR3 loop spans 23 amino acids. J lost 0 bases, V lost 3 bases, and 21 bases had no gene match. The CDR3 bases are TGTGCCAGTAGTATGACTAGCGGGAGGTCCCTGTACCGCGAAGTGGCTAGCACAGATACGCAGTATTTT. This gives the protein CASSMTSGRSLYREVASTDTQYF.

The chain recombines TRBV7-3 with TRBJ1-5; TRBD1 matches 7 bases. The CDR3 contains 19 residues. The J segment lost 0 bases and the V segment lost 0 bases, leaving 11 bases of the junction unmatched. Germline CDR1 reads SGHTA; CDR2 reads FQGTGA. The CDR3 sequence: CASSLTHQGGPNSNQPQHF. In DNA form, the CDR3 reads TGTGCCAGCAGCTTAACGCACCAAGGGGGCCCTAATAGCAATCAGCCCCAGCATTTT.

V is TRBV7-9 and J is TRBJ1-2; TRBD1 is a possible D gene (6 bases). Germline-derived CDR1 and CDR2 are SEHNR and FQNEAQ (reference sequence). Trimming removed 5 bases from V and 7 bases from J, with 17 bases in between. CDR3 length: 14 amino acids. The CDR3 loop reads CASSLMDGGGGYTF. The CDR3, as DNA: TGTGCCAGCAGCCTGATGGATGGGGGCGGTGGCTACACCTTC.

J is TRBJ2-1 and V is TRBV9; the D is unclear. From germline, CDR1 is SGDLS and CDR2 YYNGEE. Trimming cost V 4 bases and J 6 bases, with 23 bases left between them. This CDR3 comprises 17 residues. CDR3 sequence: CASSPRIVLATGNEQFF. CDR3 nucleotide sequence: TGTGCCAGCAGCCCTCGTATAGTCTTGGCGACGGGCAATGAGCAGTTCTTC.

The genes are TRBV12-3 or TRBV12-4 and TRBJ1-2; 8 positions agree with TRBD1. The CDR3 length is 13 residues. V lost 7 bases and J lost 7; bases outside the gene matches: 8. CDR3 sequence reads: CASTKDRVAGYTF. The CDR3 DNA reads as TGTGCCAGCACCAAGGACAGGGTTGCTGGCTACACCTTC.

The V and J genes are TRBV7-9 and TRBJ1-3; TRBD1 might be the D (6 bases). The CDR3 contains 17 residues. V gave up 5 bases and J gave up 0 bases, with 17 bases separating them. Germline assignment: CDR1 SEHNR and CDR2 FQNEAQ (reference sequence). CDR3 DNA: TGTGCCAGCAGCCACCACACAGGGAGTCTCTCTGGAAACACCATATATTTT. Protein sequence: CASSHHTGSLSGNTIYF.

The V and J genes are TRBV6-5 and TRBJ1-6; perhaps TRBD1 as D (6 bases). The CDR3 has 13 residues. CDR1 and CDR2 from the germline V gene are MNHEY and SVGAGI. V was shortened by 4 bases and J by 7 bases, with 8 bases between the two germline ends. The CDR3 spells CASSSRGNSPLHF. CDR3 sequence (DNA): TGTGCCAGCAGTTCCAGGGGAAATTCACCCCTCCACTTT.

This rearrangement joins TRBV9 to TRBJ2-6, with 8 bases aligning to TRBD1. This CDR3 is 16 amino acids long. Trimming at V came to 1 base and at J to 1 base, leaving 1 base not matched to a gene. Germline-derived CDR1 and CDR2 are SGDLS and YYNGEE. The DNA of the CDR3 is TGTGCCAGCAGCGTATACAGGGGGTCTGGGGCCAACGTCCTGACTTTC. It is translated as CASSVYRGSGANVLTF.

CDR3 sequence reads: CASSFRGRAHREQYF. As DNA, the CDR3 is TGTGCCAGCAGTTTTAGGGGGAGGGCCCATCGCGAGCAGTACTTC. The rearrangement uses TRBV28 and TRBJ2-7, with D perhaps matching TRBD2 (7 bases). The germline CDR1 and CDR2 sequences are MDHEN and SYDVKM. The V end was cut by 3 bases, the J end by 6 bases, with 18 bases between. The CDR3 length is 15 residues.

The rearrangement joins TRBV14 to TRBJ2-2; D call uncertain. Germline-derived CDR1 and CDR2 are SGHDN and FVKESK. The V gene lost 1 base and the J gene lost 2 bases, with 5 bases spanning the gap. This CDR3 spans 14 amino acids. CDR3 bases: TGTGCCAGCAGCCAAGTCCCAAACACCGGGGAGCTGTTTTTT. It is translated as CASSQVPNTGELFF.

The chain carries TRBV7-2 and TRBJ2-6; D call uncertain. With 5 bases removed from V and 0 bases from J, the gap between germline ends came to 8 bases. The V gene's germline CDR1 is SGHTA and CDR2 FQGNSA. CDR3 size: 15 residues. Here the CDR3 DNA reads TGTGCCAGCAGCAGACGGAGCTCTGGGGCCAACGTCCTGACTTTC. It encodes CASSRRSSGANVLTF.

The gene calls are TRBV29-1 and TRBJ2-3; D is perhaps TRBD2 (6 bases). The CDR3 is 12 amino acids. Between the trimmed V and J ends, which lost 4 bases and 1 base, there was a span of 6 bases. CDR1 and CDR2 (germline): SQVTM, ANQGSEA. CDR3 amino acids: CSVGGGTDTQYF. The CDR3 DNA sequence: TGCAGCGTTGGGGGGGGCACAGATACGCAGTATTTT.

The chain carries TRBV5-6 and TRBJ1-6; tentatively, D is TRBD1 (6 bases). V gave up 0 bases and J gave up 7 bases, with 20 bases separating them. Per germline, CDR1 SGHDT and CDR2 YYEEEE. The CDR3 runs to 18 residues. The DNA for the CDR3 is TGTGCCAGCAGCTTGGGGGGGGGCGGAATGCCCTCAAATTCACCCCTCCACTTT. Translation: CASSLGGGGMPSNSPLHF.

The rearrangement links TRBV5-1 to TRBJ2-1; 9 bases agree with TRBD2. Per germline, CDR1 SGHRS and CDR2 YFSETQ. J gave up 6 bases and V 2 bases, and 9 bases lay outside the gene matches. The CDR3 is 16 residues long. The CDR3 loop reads CASSLGSGGALNEQFF. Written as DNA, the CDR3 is TGCGCCAGCAGCTTAGGTAGCGGGGGAGCTCTCAATGAGCAGTTCTTC.